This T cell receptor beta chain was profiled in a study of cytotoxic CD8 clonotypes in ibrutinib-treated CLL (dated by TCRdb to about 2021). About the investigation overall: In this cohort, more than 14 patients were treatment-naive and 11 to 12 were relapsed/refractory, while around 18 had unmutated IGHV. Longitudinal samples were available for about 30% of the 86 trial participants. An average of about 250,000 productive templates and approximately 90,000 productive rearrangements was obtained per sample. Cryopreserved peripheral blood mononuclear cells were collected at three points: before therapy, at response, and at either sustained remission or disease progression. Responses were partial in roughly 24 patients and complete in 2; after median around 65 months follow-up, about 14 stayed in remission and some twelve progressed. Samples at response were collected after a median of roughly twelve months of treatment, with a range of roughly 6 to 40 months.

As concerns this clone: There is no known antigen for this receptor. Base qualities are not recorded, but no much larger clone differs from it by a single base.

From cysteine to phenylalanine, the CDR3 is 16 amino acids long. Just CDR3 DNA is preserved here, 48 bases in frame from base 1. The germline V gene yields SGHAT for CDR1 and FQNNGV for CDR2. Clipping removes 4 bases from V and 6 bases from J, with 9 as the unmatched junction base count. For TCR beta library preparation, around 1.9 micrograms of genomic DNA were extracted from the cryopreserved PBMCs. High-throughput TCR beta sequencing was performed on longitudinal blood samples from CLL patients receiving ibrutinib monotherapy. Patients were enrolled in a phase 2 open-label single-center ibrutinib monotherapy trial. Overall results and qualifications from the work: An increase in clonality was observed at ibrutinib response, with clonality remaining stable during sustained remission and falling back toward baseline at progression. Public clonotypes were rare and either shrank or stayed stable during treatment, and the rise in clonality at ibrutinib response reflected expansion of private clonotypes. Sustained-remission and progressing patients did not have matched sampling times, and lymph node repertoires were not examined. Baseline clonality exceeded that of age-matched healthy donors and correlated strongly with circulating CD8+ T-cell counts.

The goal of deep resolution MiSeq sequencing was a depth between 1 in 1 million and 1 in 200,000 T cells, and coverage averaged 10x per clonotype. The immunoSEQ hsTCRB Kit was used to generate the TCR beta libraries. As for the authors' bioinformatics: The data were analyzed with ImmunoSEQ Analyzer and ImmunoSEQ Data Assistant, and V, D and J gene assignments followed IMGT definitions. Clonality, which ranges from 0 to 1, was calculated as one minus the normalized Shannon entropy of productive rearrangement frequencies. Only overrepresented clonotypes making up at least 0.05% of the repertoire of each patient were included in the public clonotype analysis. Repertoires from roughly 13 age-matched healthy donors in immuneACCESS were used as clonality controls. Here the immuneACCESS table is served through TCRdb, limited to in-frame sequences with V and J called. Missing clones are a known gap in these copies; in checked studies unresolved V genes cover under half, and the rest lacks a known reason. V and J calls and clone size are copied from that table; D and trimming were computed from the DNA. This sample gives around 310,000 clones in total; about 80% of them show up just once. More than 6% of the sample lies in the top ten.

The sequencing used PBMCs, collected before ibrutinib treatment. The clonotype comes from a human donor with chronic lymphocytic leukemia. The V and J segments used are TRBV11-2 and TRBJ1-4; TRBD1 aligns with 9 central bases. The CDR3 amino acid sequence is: CASSSTWWDRDEKLFF. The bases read TGTGCCAGCAGCTCGACCTGGTGGGACAGGGATGAAAAACTGTTTTTT.